This T cell receptor (beta chain) comes out of a study of T-cell reconstitution after alpha-beta-depleted transplantation in children. The study, taken as a whole, reports: After one year, T-cell counts and TCRbeta diversity mostly came from new T cells. The origin of alpha-beta T cells about two months after transplant was reportedly several hundred expanded graft clones.

This clonotype was counted only a few times. The antigen remains undetermined. Using unique molecular identifiers, the investigators prepared the TCRbeta library. TCRdb used MiXCR to reprocess the PCR reads, holding one entry per CDR3 protein. The sample contains a few hundred thousand distinct CDR3 sequences, 27% of which appear only once. Germline trimming cut 7 bases from V and 6 bases from J; bases unmatched to any gene: 7. The CDR3 totals 13 residues. From germline, CDR1 is SQVTM and CDR2 ANQGSEA. The specimen comprised PBMCs, sampled before TCRalphabeta/CD19-depleted stem cell transplant. The gene calls are TRBV29-1 and TRBJ2-1; the match to TRBD1 covers 9 bases. This sequence was found in a boy in the first two years of life with Wiskott-Aldrich syndrome, due to receive a stem cell transplant. The CDR3 reads CSGGQGLSNEQFF. CDR3 coding DNA: TGCAGCGGGGGACAGGGACTAAGCAATGAGCAGTTCTTC.